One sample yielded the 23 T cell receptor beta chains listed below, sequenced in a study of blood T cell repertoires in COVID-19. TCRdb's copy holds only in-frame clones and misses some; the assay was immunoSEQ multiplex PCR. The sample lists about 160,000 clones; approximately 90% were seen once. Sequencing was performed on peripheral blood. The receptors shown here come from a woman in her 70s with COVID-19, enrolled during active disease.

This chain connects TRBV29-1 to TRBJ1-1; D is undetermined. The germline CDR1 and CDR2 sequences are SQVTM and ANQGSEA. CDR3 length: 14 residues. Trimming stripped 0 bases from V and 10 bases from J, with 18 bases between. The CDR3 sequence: CSVEENHGTGRAFF. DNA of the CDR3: TGCAGCGTTGAAGAGAATCACGGAACGGGGAGAGCTTTCTTT.

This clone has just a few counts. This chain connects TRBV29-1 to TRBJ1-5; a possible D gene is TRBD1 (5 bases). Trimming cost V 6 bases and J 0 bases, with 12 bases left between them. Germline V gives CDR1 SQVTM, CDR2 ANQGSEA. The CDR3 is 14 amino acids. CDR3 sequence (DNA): TGCAGCGTAGGACATTTATATAGCAATCAGCCCCAGCATTTT. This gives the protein CSVGHLYSNQPQHF.

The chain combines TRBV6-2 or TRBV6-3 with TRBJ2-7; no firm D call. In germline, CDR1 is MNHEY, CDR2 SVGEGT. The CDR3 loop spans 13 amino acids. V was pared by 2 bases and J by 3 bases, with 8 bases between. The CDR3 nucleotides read TGTGCCAGCAGTTACGGATGGAGCTACGAGCAGTACTTC. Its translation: CASSYGWSYEQYF.

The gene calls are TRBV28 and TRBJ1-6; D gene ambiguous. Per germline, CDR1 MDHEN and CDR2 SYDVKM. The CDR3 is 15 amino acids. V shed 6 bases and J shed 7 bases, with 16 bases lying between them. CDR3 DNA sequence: TGTGCCAGCAGAGGAGGGAAGGGCGGCAATTCACCCCTCCACTTT. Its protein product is CASRGGKGGNSPLHF.

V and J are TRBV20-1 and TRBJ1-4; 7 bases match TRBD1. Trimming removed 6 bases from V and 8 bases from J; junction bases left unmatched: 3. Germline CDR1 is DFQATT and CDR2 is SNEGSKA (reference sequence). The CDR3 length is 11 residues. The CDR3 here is CSAATGEKLFF. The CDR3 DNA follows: TGCAGTGCCGCGACAGGGGAAAAACTGTTTTTT.

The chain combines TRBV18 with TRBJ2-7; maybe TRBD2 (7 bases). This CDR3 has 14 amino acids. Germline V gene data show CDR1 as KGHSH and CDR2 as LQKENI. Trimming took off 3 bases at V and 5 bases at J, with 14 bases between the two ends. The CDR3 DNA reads TGTGCCAGCTCACCGGGACGGGGGGCCCACGAGCAGTACTTC. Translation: CASSPGRGAHEQYF.

The CDR3 nucleotides read TGTGCCAGCTCACCAGCACGGACAGACTATGGCTACACCTTC. Its translation: CASSPARTDYGYTF. This chain joins TRBV18 and TRBJ1-2; TRBD1 might be the D (6 bases). The CDR3 loop spans 14 amino acids. V was clipped by 2 bases and J by 3 bases, with 10 bases between them. Germline V gene lookup returns CDR1 KGHSH and CDR2 LQKENI.

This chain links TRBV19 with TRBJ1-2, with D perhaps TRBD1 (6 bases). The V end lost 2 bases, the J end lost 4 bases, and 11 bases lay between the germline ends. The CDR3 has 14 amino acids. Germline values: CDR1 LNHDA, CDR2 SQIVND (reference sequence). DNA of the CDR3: TGTGCCAGTAGTATAATGGGGACATCCTATGGCTACACCTTC. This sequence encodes CASSIMGTSYGYTF. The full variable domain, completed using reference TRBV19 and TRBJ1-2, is DGGITQSPKYLFRKEGQNVTLSCEQNLNHDAMYWYRQDPGQGLRLIYYSQIVNDFQKGDIAEGYSVSREKKESFPLTVTSAQKNPTAFYLCASSIMGTSYGYTFGSGTRLTVV.

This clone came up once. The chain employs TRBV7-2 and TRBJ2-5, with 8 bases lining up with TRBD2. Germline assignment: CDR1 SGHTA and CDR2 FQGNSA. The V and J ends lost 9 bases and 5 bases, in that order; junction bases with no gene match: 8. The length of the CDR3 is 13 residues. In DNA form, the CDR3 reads TGTGCCAGTTCGACTAGCGTCTATGAGACCCAGTACTTC. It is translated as CASSTSVYETQYF.

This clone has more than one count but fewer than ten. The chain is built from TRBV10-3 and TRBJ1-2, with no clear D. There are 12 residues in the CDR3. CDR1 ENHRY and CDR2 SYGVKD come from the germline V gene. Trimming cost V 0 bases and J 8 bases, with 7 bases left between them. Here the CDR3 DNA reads TGTGCCATCAGTGAGTCGTCCAGGGGCTACACCTTC. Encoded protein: CAISESSRGYTF.

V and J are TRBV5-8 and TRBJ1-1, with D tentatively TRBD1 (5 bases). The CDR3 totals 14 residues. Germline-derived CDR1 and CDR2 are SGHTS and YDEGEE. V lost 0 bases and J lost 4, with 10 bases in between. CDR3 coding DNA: TGTGCCAGCAGCTTGGCTGGGGGGGTCACTGAAGCTTTCTTT. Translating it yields CASSLAGGVTEAFF.

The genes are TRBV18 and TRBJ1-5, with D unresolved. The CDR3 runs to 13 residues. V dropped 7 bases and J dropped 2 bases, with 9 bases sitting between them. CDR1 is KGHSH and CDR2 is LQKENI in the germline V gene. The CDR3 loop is CASLVDRNQPQHF. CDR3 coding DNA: TGTGCCAGCTTGGTAGATCGCAATCAGCCCCAGCATTTT.

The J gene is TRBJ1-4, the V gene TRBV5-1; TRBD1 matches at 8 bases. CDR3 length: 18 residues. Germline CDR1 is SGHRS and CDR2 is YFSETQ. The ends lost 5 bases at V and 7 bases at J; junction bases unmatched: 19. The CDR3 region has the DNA TGCGCCAGCAGTTCGGCGGGGACAGGATCGCCTCCTGGTGAAAAACTGTTTTTT. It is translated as CASSSAGTGSPPGEKLFF.

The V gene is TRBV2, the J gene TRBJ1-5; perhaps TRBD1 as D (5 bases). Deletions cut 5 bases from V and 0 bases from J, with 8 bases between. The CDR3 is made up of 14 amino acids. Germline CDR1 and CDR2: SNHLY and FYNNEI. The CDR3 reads CASSRTLSNQPQHF. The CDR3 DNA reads TGTGCCAGCAGTCGGACACTTAGCAATCAGCCCCAGCATTTT.

In DNA form, the CDR3 reads TGTGCCAGCAGCCCACACAGGGGGTCAGATACGCAGTATTTT. This encodes CASSPHRGSDTQYF. The chain has TRBV11-3 and TRBJ2-3; 8 bases agree with TRBD1. This CDR3 is built from 14 residues. Germline CDR1 is SGHNT and CDR2 is YENEEA. The V and J ends lost 5 bases and 4 bases, in that order; junction bases with no gene match: 5.

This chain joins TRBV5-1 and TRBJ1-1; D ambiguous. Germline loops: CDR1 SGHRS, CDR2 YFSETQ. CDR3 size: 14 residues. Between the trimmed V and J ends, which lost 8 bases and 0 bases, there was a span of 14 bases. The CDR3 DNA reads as TGCGCCAGTGGAATCGGAGGTATGAACACTGAAGCTTTCTTT. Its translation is CASGIGGMNTEAFF.

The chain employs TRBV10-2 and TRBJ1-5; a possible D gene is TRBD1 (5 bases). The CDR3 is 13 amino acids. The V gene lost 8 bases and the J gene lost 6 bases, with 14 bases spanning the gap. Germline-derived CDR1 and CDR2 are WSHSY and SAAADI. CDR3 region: CASGGERGQPQHF. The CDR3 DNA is TGCGCCAGCGGGGGGGAAAGGGGTCAGCCCCAGCATTTT.

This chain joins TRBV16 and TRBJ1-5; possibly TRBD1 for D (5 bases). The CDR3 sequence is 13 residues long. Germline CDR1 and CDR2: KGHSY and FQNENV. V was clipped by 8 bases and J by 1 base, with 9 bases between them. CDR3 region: CASARVSNQPQHF. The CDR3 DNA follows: TGTGCCAGCGCCAGGGTCAGCAATCAGCCCCAGCATTTT.

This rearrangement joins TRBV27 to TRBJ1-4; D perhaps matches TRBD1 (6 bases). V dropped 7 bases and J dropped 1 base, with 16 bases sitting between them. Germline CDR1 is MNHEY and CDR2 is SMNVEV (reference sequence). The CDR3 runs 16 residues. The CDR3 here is CASKWRGGRTNEKLFF. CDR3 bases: TGTGCCAGCAAGTGGAGGGGGGGTAGAACTAATGAAAAACTGTTTTTT.

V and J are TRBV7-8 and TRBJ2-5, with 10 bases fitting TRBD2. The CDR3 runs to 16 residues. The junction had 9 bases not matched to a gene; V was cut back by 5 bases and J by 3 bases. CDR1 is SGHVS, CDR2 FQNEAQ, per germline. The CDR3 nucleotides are TGTGCCAGCAGCCGGAACCTAGCGGGGGCCGAAGAGACCCAGTACTTC. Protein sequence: CASSRNLAGAEETQYF.

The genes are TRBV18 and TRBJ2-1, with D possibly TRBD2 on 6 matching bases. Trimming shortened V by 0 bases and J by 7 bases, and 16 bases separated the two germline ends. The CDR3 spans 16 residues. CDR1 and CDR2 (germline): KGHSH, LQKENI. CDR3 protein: CASSPPSGGRGNEQFF. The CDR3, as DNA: TGTGCCAGCTCACCACCTAGCGGAGGTAGAGGGAATGAGCAGTTCTTC.

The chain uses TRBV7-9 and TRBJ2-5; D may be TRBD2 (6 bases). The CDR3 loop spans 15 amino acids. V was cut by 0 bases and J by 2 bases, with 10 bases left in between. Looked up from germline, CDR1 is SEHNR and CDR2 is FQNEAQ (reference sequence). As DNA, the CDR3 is TGTGCCAGCAGCTTAGCAGGACTATTTCAAGAGACCCAGTACTTC. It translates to CASSLAGLFQETQYF.

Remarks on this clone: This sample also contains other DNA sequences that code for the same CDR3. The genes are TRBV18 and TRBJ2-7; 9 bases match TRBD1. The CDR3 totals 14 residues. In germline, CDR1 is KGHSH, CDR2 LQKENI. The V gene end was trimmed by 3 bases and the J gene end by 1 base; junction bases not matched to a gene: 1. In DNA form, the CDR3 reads TGTGCCAGCTCACCGGGACAGGGTTCCTACGAGCAGTACTTC. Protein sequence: CASSPGQGSYEQYF.